This T cell receptor beta chain was obtained from a study of PD-1 blockade in classical Hodgkin lymphoma (dated by TCRdb to 2019 to 2021). As for the study more broadly: Nivolumab dosing was 3 mg/kg intravenously every 2 weeks, continuing until either disease progression or unacceptable toxicity. The study used TCR beta sequencing and CyTOF to define a peripheral blood immune signature of response to PD-1 blockade in classical Hodgkin lymphoma. The investigation overall reported the following: Baseline TCR diversity was reported as lower in newly diagnosed patients than in healthy donors, and lower still in relapsed/refractory patients. Patients starting nivolumab less than 1 year after ASCT had lower diversity and were excluded from later analyses to avoid confounding by immune reconstitution. The study was restricted to a single clinical trial cohort, and the causes of repertoire differences, possibly disease activity or prior therapy, were left undefined. Trial patients with a complete response had baseline diversity similar to that of newly diagnosed patients, while partial responders and progressors had significantly lower diversity. CD4+ but not CD8+ TCR diversity rose significantly by C4D1 (p=0.0027 vs p=0.16), most apparent in complete responders (p=0.02).

Only a few counts were recorded for this clone. Its target antigen remains unknown. Base qualities are not at hand, and no much larger clone is one base apart. This sample's time point label indicates: cycle 4 day 1 (C4D1), after 6 weeks of nivolumab. Every trial patient had relapsed after autologous stem cell transplantation, and cohorts A, B and C differed in prior brentuximab vedotin exposure. A total of approximately 51 patients with relapsed/refractory classical Hodgkin lymphoma made up the trial cohort, and each patient's best overall response was complete response, partial response or progressive disease. In the multi-cohort phase II CheckMate 205 trial, trial patients received single-agent nivolumab. An independent review committee assessed best overall response by applying the 2007 International Working Group response criteria. Trial PBMCs were obtained immediately prior to nivolumab initiation (C1D1) and on therapy at cycle 2 day 1 and cycle 4 day 1. Peripheral blood was collected in 8 mL Vacutainer Cell Preparation Tubes, from which PBMCs were isolated by centrifugation and then cryopreserved.

Genomic DNA was isolated using the Qiagen DNeasy kit from unsorted PBMCs as well as from negatively selected CD4+ and CD8+ fractions. TCR beta CDR3 regions were amplified by immunoSEQ multiplex PCR using primers annealing to V and J segments. Amplification bias was minimized using a synthetic immune receptor repertoire, and residual bias was removed computationally after sequencing. The paper's data handling went like this. Repertoire diversity was quantified as the Shannon entropy index using custom Python scripts. Unsorted, CD4+ and CD8+ repertoires were examined separately, except in combined analyses, for which CD4+ and CD8+ sequences were merged in silico. Clonal expansion was defined as at least a 2-fold frequency increase after treatment relative to C1D1, with a pseudocount of 0.5 for undetected baseline clones. Clones with 0 or 1 copy at C1D1 were classified as singleton clones, and clones with 2 or more copies were classified as non-singleton clones. Clones expanded in unsorted samples were labelled as CD4+, CD8+ or unknown by matching protein sequences in sorted samples from the same patient. Wilcoxon tests were applied to paired samples to test diversity changes from C1D1 to C4D1. TCRdb re-hosts the immuneACCESS table, in-frame sequences only. Its copies lack some clones; in the studies checked, an unresolved V gene accounts for under half of them, and the cause for the rest is not known. The D gene and trimming were derived from the DNA, and the V and J assignments and clone size from that table. The sample has about 32,000 clones on record, around 82% of them singletons. The ten largest clones take up 17% of the sample.

CDR1 and CDR2 (MDHEN, SYDVKM) derive from the germline V gene. V trim: 5 bases; J trim: 2 bases; unmatched bases: 15. From the cysteine through the phenylalanine, the CDR3 covers 19 amino acids. Only the CDR3 region is kept as DNA, spanning 57 bases read in frame from base 1. The chain joins TRBV28 to TRBJ1-5; the junction holds 10 bases that match TRBD1. The sequence came from a human donor with classical Hodgkin lymphoma. Sequencing used peripheral blood mononuclear cells (PBMCs), obtained before the fourth cycle of nivolumab. The CDR3 region has the sequence CASSPSPGQGFIGNQPQHF. The nucleotides are TGTGCCAGCAGTCCGTCCCCGGGACAGGGGTTTATTGGCAATCAGCCCCAGCATTTT. Extended through the reference TRBV28 and TRBJ1-5 proteins, this CDR3 yields the full variable domain: DVKVTQSSRYLVKRTGEKVFLECVQDMDHENMFWYRQDPGLGLRLIYFSYDVKMKEKGDIPEGYSVSREKKERFSLILESASTNQTSMYLCASSPSPGQGFIGNQPQHFGDGTRLSIL.